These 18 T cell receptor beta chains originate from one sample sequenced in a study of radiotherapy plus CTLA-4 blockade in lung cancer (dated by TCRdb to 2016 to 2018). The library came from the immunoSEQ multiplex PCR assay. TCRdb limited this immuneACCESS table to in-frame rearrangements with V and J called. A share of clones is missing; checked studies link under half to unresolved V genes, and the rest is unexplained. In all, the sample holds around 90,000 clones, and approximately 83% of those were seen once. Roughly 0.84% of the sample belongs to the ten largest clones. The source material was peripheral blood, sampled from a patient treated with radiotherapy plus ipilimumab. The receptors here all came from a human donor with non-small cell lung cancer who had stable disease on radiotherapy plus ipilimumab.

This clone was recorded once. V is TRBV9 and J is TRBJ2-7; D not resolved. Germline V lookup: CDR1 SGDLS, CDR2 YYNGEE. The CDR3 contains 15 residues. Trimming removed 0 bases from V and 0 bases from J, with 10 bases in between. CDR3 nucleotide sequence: TGTGCCAGCAGCGTAGACCCAAAGGCCTCCTACGAGCAGTACTTC. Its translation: CASSVDPKASYEQYF. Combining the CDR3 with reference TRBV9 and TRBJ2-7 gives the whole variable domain DSGVTQTPKHLITATGQRVTLRCSPRSGDLSVYWYQQSLDQGLQFLIQYYNGEERAKGNILERFSAQQFPDLHSELNLSSLELGDSALYFCASSVDPKASYEQYFGPGTRLTVT.

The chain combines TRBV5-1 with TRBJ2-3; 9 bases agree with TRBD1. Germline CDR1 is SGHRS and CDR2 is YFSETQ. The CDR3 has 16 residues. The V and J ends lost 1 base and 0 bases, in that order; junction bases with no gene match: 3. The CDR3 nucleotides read TGCGCCAGCAGCTTGCCGACAGGGGGGAGCACAGATACGCAGTATTTT. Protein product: CASSLPTGGSTDTQYF. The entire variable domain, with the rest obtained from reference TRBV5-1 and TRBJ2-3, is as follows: KAGVTQTPRYLIKTRGQQVTLSCSPISGHRSVSWYQQTPGQGLQFLFEYFSETQRNKGNFPGRFSGRQFSNSRSEMNVSTLELGDSALYLCASSLPTGGSTDTQYFGPGTRLTVL.

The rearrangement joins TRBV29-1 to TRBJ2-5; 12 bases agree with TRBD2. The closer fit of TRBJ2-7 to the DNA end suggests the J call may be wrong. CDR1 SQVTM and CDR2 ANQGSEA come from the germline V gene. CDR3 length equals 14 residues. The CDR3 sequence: CSAILAGGGYEQYF. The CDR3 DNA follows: TGCAGCGCCATCCTAGCGGGAGGGGGTTACGAGCAGTACTTC.

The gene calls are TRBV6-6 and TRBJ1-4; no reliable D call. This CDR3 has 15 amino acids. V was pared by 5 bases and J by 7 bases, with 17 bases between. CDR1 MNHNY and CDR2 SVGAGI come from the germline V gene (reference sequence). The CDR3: CASSNQRGSGEKLFF. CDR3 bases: TGTGCCAGCAGTAACCAACGTGGGTCGGGTGAAAAACTGTTTTTT.

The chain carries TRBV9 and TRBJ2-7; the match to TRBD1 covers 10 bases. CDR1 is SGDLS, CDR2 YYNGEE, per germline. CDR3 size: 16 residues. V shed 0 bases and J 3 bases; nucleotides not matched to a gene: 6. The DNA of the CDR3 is TGTGCCAGCAGCGTAGGAGGGACAGGGGCGTTCTACGAGCAGTACTTC. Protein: CASSVGGTGAFYEQYF.

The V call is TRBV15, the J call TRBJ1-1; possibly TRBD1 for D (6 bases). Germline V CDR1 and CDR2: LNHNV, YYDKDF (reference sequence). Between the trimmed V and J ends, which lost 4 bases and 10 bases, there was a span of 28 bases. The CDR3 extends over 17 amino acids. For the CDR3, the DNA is TGTGCCACCAGCACAGAGGGGATAGTACGGGGGCTGGGAGGAGCTTTCTTT. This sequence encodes CATSTEGIVRGLGGAFF.

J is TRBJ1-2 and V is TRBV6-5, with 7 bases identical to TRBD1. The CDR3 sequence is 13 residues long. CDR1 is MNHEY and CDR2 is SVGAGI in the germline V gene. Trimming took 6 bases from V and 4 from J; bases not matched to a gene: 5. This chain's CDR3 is CASRMTGSYGYTF. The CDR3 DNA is TGTGCCAGCAGAATGACAGGGTCCTATGGCTACACCTTC.

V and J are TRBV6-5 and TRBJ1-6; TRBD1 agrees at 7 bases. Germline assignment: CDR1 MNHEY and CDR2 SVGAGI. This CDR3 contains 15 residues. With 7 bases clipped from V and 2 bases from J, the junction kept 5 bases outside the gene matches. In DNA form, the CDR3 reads TGTGCCAGCAACCAGGGGGTAACCTATAATTCACCCCTCCACTTT. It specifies CASNQGVTYNSPLHF.

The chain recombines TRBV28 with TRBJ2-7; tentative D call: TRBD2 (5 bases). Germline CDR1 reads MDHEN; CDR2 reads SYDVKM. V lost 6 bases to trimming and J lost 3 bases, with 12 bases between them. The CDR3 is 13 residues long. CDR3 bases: TGTGCCAGCAGGGCGGGTGGGTTCTACGAGCAGTACTTC. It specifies CASRAGGFYEQYF.

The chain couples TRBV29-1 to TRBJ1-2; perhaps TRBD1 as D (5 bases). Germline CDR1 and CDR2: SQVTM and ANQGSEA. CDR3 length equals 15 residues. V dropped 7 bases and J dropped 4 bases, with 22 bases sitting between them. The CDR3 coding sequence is TGCAGCGCGTGGGAGGCGGGGGAGGGAGGCTATGGCTACACCTTC. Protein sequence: CSAWEAGEGGYGYTF.

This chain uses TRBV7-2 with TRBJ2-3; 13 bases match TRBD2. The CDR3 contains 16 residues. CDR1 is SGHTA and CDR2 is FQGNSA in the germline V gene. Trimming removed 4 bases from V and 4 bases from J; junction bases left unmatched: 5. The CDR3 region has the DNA TGTGCCAGCAGCTCGGGACTAGCGGGGTCCTCAGATACGCAGTATTTT. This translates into CASSSGLAGSSDTQYF.

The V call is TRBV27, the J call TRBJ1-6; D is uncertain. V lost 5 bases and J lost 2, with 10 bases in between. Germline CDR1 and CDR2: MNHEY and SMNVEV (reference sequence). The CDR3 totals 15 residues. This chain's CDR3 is CASSTRRAYNSPLHF. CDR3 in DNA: TGTGCCAGCAGTACCAGGAGGGCCTATAATTCACCCCTCCACTTT.

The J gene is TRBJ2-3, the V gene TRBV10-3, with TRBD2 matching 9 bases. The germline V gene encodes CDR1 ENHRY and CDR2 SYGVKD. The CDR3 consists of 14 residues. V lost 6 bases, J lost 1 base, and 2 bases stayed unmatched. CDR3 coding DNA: TGTGCCATCAGACGACTAGCGGGCACAGATACGCAGTATTTT. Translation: CAIRRLAGTDTQYF.

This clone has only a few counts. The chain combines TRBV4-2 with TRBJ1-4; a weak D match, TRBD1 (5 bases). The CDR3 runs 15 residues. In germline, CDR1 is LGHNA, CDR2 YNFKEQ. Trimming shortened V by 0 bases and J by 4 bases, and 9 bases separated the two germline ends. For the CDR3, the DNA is TGTGCCAGCAGCCAAGATGAACAGGTTAATGAAAAACTGTTTTTT. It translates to CASSQDEQVNEKLFF.

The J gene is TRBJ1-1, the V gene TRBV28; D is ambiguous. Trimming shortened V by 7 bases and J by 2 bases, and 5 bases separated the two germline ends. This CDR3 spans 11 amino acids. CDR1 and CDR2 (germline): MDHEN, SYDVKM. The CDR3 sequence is CASISNTEAFF. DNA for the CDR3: TGTGCCAGCATCAGTAACACTGAAGCTTTCTTT.

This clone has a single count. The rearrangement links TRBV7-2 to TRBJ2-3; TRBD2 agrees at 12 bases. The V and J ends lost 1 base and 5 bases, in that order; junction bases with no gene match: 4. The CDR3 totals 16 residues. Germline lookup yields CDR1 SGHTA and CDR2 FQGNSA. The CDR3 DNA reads TGTGCCAGCAGCTTAGAACTAGCGGGGGGTCGAGATACGCAGTATTTT. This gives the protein CASSLELAGGRDTQYF.

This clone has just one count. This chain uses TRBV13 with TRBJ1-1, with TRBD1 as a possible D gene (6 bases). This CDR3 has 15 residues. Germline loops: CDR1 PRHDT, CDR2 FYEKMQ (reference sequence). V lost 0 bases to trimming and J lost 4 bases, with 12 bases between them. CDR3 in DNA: TGTGCCAGCAGCTTAGGCGGGGGGGCAGGCACTGAAGCTTTCTTT. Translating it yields CASSLGGGAGTEAFF. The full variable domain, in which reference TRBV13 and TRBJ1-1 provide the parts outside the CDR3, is AAGVIQSPRHLIKEKRETATLKCYPIPRHDTVYWYQQGPGQDPQFLISFYEKMQSDKGSIPDRFSAQQFSDYHSELNMSSLELGDSALYFCASSLGGGAGTEAFFGQGTRLTVV.

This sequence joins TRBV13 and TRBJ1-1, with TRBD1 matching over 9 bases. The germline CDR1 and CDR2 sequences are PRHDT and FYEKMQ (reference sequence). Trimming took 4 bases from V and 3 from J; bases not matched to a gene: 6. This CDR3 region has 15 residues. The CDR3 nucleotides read TGTGCCAGCAGCTCAGGACAGGGGAGGGACACTGAAGCTTTCTTT. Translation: CASSSGQGRDTEAFF.